This T cell receptor beta chain was sequenced during a study of blood T cell repertoires in COVID-19. In the authors' workflow: For nucleated cells, counts were estimated from reference gene primer amplification. TCRdb's table, derived via immunoSEQ multiplex PCR, lists solely in-frame clones and lacks some. The DNA was the basis for D and trimming; V, J and clone size are from that table. The profile shows around 300,000 clones, around nine tenths of them singletons. The CDR3 runs to 16 residues. Germline V CDR1 and CDR2: SGHTA, FQGTGA. J was trimmed by 9 bases and V by 0 bases; bases with no gene match: 10.

The sequenced material came from peripheral blood. The receptor comes from a middle-aged woman who had recovered from COVID-19. The chain is built from TRBV7-3 and TRBJ1-5, with 8 bases that match TRBD1. CDR3 coding DNA: TGTGCCAGCAGCTTAACATTCAGGGGGCTCCGGTCGCCCCAGCATTTT. This sequence encodes CASSLTFRGLRSPQHF.